This paragraph reports one T cell receptor (beta chain). The antigen is not known. The CDR3 runs to 17 residues. Trimming cost V 0 bases and J 4 bases, with 15 bases left between them. This table comes from immunoSEQ multiplex PCR, and its TCRdb copy is limited to in-frame clones, with some not included. The sample has about 88,000 clones; approximately 91% are singletons. This specimen comes from a study of T cell responses to AZD1222 COVID-19 vaccine. Study-wide findings and caveats: Reports indicate that nearly half of spike-specific TCRs are directed at unmutated variant regions. Recipients of AZD1222 seropositive at baseline numbered only 6 or 7. The study sampled repertoires only after the peak T cell response. The study found Spike-specific TCR breadth and depth rose after two AZD1222 doses.

The chain combines TRBV6-7 with TRBJ1-4; D gene ambiguous. TRBV6-7 is treated as an ORF (open reading frame) with a function not yet certain. The receptor comes from an adult who received the AZD1222 COVID-19 vaccine. The input for sequencing was peripheral blood, taken 28 days after the second AZD1222 dose. DNA of the CDR3: TGTGCCAGCAGTTACTCAAGCCTGCCGCAACGTAATGAAAAACTGTTTTTT. Translating gives CASSYSSLPQRNEKLFF.